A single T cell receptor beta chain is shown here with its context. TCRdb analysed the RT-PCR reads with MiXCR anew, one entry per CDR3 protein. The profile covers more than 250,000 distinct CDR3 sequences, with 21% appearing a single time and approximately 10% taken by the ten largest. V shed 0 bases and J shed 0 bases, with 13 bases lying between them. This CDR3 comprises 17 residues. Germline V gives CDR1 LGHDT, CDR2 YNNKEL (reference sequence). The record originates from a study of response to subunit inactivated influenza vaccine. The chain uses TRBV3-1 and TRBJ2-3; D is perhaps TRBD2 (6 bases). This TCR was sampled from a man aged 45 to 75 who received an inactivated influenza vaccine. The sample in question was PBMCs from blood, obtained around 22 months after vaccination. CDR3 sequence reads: CASSQDLRGISTDTQYF. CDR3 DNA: TGTGCCAGCAGCCAAGATTTACGCGGGATTAGCACAGATACGCAGTATTTT.